Shown below are 20 T cell receptor beta chains from a single sample sequenced in a study of shared clonotypes between healthy human individuals. Profiling relied on immunoSEQ multiplex PCR, and the TCRdb table lists in-frame clones only, not all of them. This sample has some 2,000,000 clones, with nearly 97% found just once. Sequenced sample: naive CD4+ T cells sorted from blood. Subset noted: CD45RA+ positively selected. The origin of the receptors is a young man in good health.

This chain joins TRBV7-2 and TRBJ2-7; no reliable D call. Germline V gene lookup returns CDR1 SGHTA and CDR2 FQGNSA. This CDR3 has 14 amino acids. Trimming took off 2 bases at V and 2 bases at J, with 10 bases between the two ends. CDR3 DNA: TGTGCCAGCAGCTTAACCATTCCTACCTACGAGCAGTACTTC. Amino acid sequence: CASSLTIPTYEQYF.

The chain joins TRBV5-1 to TRBJ2-7, with no clear D. Trimming removed 1 base from V and 2 bases from J, with 10 bases in between. The CDR3 covers 14 residues. Germline lookup yields CDR1 SGHRS and CDR2 YFSETQ. CDR3 coding DNA: TGCGCCAGCAGCTTGTTGTCCAGCGCCTACGAGCAGTACTTC. This gives the protein CASSLLSSAYEQYF.

V and J are TRBV29-1 and TRBJ2-4, with 8 bases lining up with TRBD1. Per the germline V gene, CDR1 is SQVTM and CDR2 is ANQGSEA. The CDR3 totals 14 residues. Trimming at V came to 2 bases and at J to 8 bases, leaving 8 bases not matched to a gene. CDR3 residues: CSVEKAGGRYIQYF. CDR3 DNA: TGCAGCGTTGAAAAGGCAGGGGGCAGGTACATTCAGTACTTC.

This clone was seen a single time. The gene calls are TRBV9 and TRBJ1-1; the D gene is possibly TRBD1 (5 bases). V shed 1 base and J shed 1 base, with 20 bases lying between them. This CDR3 is 18 amino acids long. CDR1 and CDR2 (germline): SGDLS, YYNGEE. This chain's CDR3 is CASSVTAGPRAGNTEAFF. DNA of the CDR3: TGTGCCAGCAGCGTAACGGCAGGGCCACGCGCGGGGAACACTGAAGCTTTCTTT.

The chain couples TRBV6-1 to TRBJ2-2, with no clear D. This CDR3 has 12 amino acids. The germline CDR1 and CDR2 sequences are MNHNS and SASEGT. V lost 2 bases and J 6 bases, leaving 4 bases between the germline ends. The CDR3 loop reads CASSESSGELFF. CDR3 DNA: TGTGCCAGCAGTGAAAGTTCCGGGGAGCTGTTTTTT.

In this sample, this clone turned up a few times. The chain combines TRBV7-9 with TRBJ1-2; D is undetermined. The V end lost 1 base, the J end lost 6 bases, and 9 bases lay between the germline ends. The CDR3 is made up of 13 amino acids. Germline-derived CDR1 and CDR2 are SEHNR and FQNEAQ (reference sequence). The CDR3 DNA reads TGTGCCAGCAGCTTAGTTGAAGTGGATGGCTACACCTTC. This sequence encodes CASSLVEVDGYTF. The variable domain in full, completed from reference TRBV7-9 and TRBJ1-2, reads DTGVSQNPRHKITKRGQNVTFRCDPISEHNRLYWYRQTLGQGPEFLTYFQNEAQLEKSRLLSDRFSAERPKGSFSTLEIQRTEQGDSAMYLCASSLVEVDGYTFGSGTRLTVV.

This sequence joins TRBV12-5 and TRBJ1-2, with TRBD1 identical over 12 bases. Germline values: CDR1 LGHNT, CDR2 FRNRAP. J lost 8 bases, V lost 1 base, and 8 bases had no gene match. This CDR3 has 16 residues. CDR3 in amino acids: CASGLDPGQGAFGYTF. The CDR3 DNA is TGTGCTAGTGGTTTGGATCCGGGACAGGGGGCGTTCGGCTACACCTTC.

In its sample, this clone was seen once. The CDR3 nucleotides are TGTGCCAGCAGGGCCTGGACAGGTCCTAATGAAAAACTGTTTTTT. Translation gives CASRAWTGPNEKLFF. The V and J genes are TRBV2 and TRBJ1-4; 7 positions agree with TRBD1. CDR3 size: 15 residues. The J segment lost 3 bases and the V segment lost 6 bases, leaving 7 bases of the junction unmatched. Germline V CDR1 and CDR2: SNHLY, FYNNEI.

Concerning this clone: Other DNA sequences within the sample encode an identical CDR3. The J gene is TRBJ1-4, the V gene TRBV7-9; 8 nucleotides line up with TRBD1. Germline loops: CDR1 SEHNR, CDR2 FQNEAQ (reference sequence). The V gene end was trimmed by 1 base and the J gene end by 8 bases; junction bases not matched to a gene: 0. There are 13 residues in the CDR3. CDR3: CASSLGQGEKLFF. CDR3 coding DNA: TGTGCCAGCAGCTTAGGACAGGGGGAAAAACTGTTTTTT.

The chain links TRBV28 to TRBJ1-1; D call uncertain. The CDR3 totals 13 residues. V was cut by 7 bases and J by 0 bases, with 9 bases left in between. Germline values: CDR1 MDHEN, CDR2 SYDVKM. CDR3 DNA: TGTGCCAGCATTACACATGTGAACACTGAAGCTTTCTTT. Its protein product is CASITHVNTEAFF.

The chain links TRBV2 to TRBJ2-2, with D perhaps matching TRBD2 (6 bases). Germline V lookup: CDR1 SNHLY, CDR2 FYNNEI. The CDR3 extends over 13 amino acids. V gave up 4 bases and J gave up 5 bases, with 8 bases separating them. The CDR3 DNA is TGTGCCAGCAGTGTGGGGGGAACCGGGGAGCTGTTTTTT. Amino acid sequence: CASSVGGTGELFF.

The V and J genes are TRBV6-4 and TRBJ1-5, with 7 bases matching TRBD1. J lost 1 base, V lost 2 bases, and 5 bases had no gene match. The CDR3 extends over 16 amino acids. Germline CDR1 and CDR2: MRHNA and SNTAGT. CDR3 protein: CASSDRGRRSNQPQHF. The DNA for the CDR3 is TGTGCCAGCAGTGACAGGGGGCGGAGAAGCAATCAGCCCCAGCATTTT.

Concerning this clone itself: This CDR3 is also generated by other DNA sequences in the sample. The chain employs TRBV5-1 and TRBJ1-1; D is ambiguous. The CDR3 has 11 residues. Trimming removed 5 bases from V and 5 bases from J, with 7 bases in between. In germline, CDR1 is SGHRS, CDR2 YFSETQ. The CDR3 reads CASRGETEAFF. The CDR3 DNA reads TGCGCCAGCAGGGGAGAGACTGAAGCTTTCTTT.

The chain uses TRBV7-9 and TRBJ1-2; no firm D call. V lost 3 bases, J lost 6 bases, and 5 bases lay in between. Germline V CDR1 and CDR2: SEHNR, FQNEAQ (reference sequence). The CDR3 is 11 residues long. The CDR3: CASSFVDGYTF. The CDR3 DNA sequence: TGTGCCAGCAGCTTTGTCGATGGCTACACCTTC.

The V and J genes are TRBV2 and TRBJ1-1; a weak D match, TRBD1 (6 bases). CDR3 size: 13 residues. The V end lost 6 bases, the J end lost 5 bases, and 13 bases lay between the germline ends. Germline lookup yields CDR1 SNHLY and CDR2 FYNNEI. The CDR3 DNA follows: TGTGCCAGCAGGGAACAGGGTTGGACTGAAGCTTTCTTT. Protein product: CASREQGWTEAFF.

The J gene is TRBJ1-1, the V gene TRBV5-1; no clear D gene. The CDR3 spans 15 residues. Trimming took 4 bases from V and 3 from J, leaving 16 bases between them. Germline V CDR1 and CDR2: SGHRS, YFSETQ. CDR3 loop: CASSPPGSGHTEAFF. The CDR3 region has the DNA TGCGCCAGCAGCCCGCCCGGAAGTGGGCACACTGAAGCTTTCTTT.

The rearrangement joins TRBV5-1 to TRBJ2-7, with D perhaps matching TRBD1 or TRBD2 (5 bases each). From germline, CDR1 is SGHRS and CDR2 YFSETQ. V lost 2 bases and J lost 0, with 9 bases in between. The CDR3 sequence is 14 residues long. The CDR3 reads CASSFDGGSYEQYF. CDR3 sequence (DNA): TGCGCCAGCAGCTTCGATGGGGGCTCCTACGAGCAGTACTTC. Full variable domain (rest looked up from reference TRBV5-1 and TRBJ2-7): KAGVTQTPRYLIKTRGQQVTLSCSPISGHRSVSWYQQTPGQGLQFLFEYFSETQRNKGNFPGRFSGRQFSNSRSEMNVSTLELGDSALYLCASSFDGGSYEQYFGPGTRLTVT.

The V gene is TRBV18, the J gene TRBJ2-6; a weak D match, TRBD2 (6 bases). CDR1 KGHSH and CDR2 LQKENI come from the germline V gene. Between the trimmed V and J ends, which lost 4 bases and 0 bases, there was a span of 16 bases. There are 18 residues in the CDR3. This chain's CDR3 is CASSLMGLTSSGANVLTF. The CDR3 region has the DNA TGTGCCAGCTCACTAATGGGACTTACGAGCTCTGGGGCCAACGTCCTGACTTTC.

V usage is TRBV4-2 and J usage is TRBJ2-5; tentative D call: TRBD2 (5 bases). This CDR3 is 14 amino acids long. V shed 5 bases and J shed 5 bases, with 15 bases lying between them. Germline CDR1 and CDR2: LGHNA and YNFKEQ. The CDR3 nucleotides read TGTGCCAGCAGCGCCTTCGGGGTTGGGGAGACCCAGTACTTC. Amino acids: CASSAFGVGETQYF.

This chain uses TRBV10-3 with TRBJ2-2; D gene uncertain. The V gene's germline CDR1 is ENHRY and CDR2 SYGVKD. V was cut by 7 bases and J by 2 bases, with 32 bases left in between. The CDR3 length is 21 residues. The CDR3 loop is CAITPHLSFDGTENNTGELFF. DNA for the CDR3: TGTGCCATCACTCCGCATTTGAGTTTTGACGGAACAGAAAATAACACCGGGGAGCTGTTTTTT.